This entry is about one TCR beta chain. No antigen is known for it. The data were obtained in a study of blood T cells in healthy people across ages. A sample-barcoded 5' primer and a J-beta primer mix were used in a second PCR of roughly 7 to 12 cycles. Every sample produced at least 3 million CDR3-containing paired-end reads. TCRdb itself ran the 5' RACE reads through MiXCR, one entry per CDR3 protein. The sample has 600,000 to 1,000,000 distinct CDR3 sequences; over 45% are singletons. V was pared by 10 bases and J by 0 bases, with 9 bases between. Germline V lookup: CDR1 MDHEN, CDR2 SYDVKM. This CDR3 region has 12 residues. Study results and caveats: Getting older went along with TCR beta diversity per million T cells dropping roughly linearly.

Input material: blood. The source is a young man in good health. The chain uses TRBV28 and TRBJ1-2; D ambiguous. CDR3 DNA sequence: TGTGCCACACAATTGGCTAACTATGGCTACACCTTC. It translates to CATQLANYGYTF.